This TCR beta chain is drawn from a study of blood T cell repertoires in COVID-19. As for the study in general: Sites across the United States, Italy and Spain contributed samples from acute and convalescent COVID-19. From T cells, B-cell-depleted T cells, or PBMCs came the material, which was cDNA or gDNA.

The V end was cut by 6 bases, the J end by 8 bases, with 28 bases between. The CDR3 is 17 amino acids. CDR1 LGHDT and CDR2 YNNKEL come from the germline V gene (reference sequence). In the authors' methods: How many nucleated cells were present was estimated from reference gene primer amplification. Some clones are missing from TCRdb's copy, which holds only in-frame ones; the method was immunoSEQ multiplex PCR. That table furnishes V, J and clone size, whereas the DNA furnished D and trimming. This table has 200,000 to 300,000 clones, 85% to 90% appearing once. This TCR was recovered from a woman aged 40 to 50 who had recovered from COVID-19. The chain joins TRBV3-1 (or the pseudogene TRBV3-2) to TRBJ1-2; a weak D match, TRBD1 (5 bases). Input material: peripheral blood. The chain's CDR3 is CASSRRGGTAEEGGYTF. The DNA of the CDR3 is TGTGCCAGCAGTCGGAGGGGAGGAACGGCCGAAGAGGGGGGCTACACCTTC.